The rows below give T cell receptor beta chains drawn from one sample of a study of regulatory T cells in long-lasting Graves disease. TCRdb ran MiXCR on the multiplex PCR reads and lists one entry per CDR3 protein. The repertoire holds fewer than 550,000 distinct CDR3 sequences, with about 15% as singletons. The data also belong to a second study, concerning T cells in Graves' hyperthyroidism and ophthalmopathy.

Source: peripheral blood mononuclear cells (PBMCs), taken at new diagnosis, from a patient treated with antithyroid drugs. These TCRs come from a middle-aged woman with Graves disease. Both conserved end residues are part of each CDR3. The D gene is left open where the match is weak. Size values are once, few and many counts, or a class for expanded clones, and some rows have none.

>TRBJ2-2|TRBV9|-|-
CASSAGSPGELFF
TGTGCCAGCAGCGCTGGGAGTCCCGGGGAGCTGTTTTTT
>TRBJ2-3|TRBV30|-|many
CAWEVSTDTQYF
TGTGCCTGGGAAGTAAGCACAGATACGCAGTATTTT
>TRBJ1-1|TRBV7-9|TRBD1|few
CASSLSAGGFVFF
TGTGCCAGCAGCTTATCGGCAGGGGGGTTCGTTTTCTTT
>TRBJ2-5|TRBV5-4|-|few
CASSLRTEQTQYF
TGTGCCAGCAGCTTGAGGACAGAGCAGACCCAGTACTTC
>TRBJ1-2|TRBV19|-|many
CASSIGQSYGYTF
TGTGCCAGTAGTATCGGACAGTCCTATGGCTACACCTTC
>TRBJ1-2|TRBV30|-|many
CAWGPRNYGYTF
TGTGCCTGGGGACCGCGAAACTATGGCTACACCTTC
>TRBJ1-1|TRBV28|-|many
CASSFEDTEAFF
TGTGCCAGCAGTTTTGAGGACACTGAAGCTTTCTTT
>TRBJ1-3|TRBV18|-|-
CASSHNPGTSGNTIYF
TGTGCCAGCTCTCACAACCCCGGGACCTCTGGAAACACCATATATTTT
>TRBJ1-2|TRBV12-3/TRBV12-4|-|many
CASSSQGRPGYTF
TGTGCCAGCAGCTCTCAGGGGCGCCCTGGCTACACCTTC
>TRBJ1-1|TRBV12-3/TRBV12-4|-|many
CASNKLGGSDTEAFF
TGTGCCAGCAATAAACTAGGAGGCTCCGACACTGAAGCTTTCTTT
>TRBJ1-1|TRBV5-1|-|few
CASSIDSNTEAFF
TGCGCCAGCAGCATCGACAGTAACACTGAAGCTTTCTTT
>TRBJ1-6|TRBV28|TRBD1|-
CASSLPGTASSYNSPLHF
TGTGCCAGCAGTTTACCGGGGACAGCGAGCTCCTATAATTCACCCCTCCACTTT
>TRBJ2-1|TRBV11-2|TRBD2|many
CASTPTRSSGGGEQFF
TGTGCCAGCACCCCTACCAGAAGTAGCGGGGGGGGTGAGCAGTTCTTC
>TRBJ1-1|TRBV6-1|-|many
CASFPVAGTMNTEAFF
TGTGCCAGCTTTCCCGTAGCAGGGACAATGAACACTGAAGCTTTCTTT
>TRBJ1-6|TRBV11-2|-|few
CASSPQGNHSPLHF
TGTGCCAGCAGCCCCCAGGGTAATCATTCACCCCTCCACTTT
>TRBJ1-2|TRBV12-3/TRBV12-4|-|many
CASSPFSGQGYDYGYTF
TGTGCCAGCAGTCCATTTTCGGGGCAGGGGTACGACTATGGCTACACCTTC
>TRBJ1-4|TRBV5-6|-|-
CASSLGSILGTNEKLFF
TGTGCCAGCAGCTTGGGGTCCATCTTGGGAACTAATGAAAAACTGTTTTTT
>TRBJ1-3|TRBV12-5|-|-
CARYQGFGLSGNTIYF
TGTGCCCGTTACCAGGGCTTCGGGTTATCTGGAAACACCATATATTTT
>TRBJ1-2|TRBV7-2|TRBD1|-
CASSSGQGVGYGYTF
TGTGCCAGCAGCTCCGGACAGGGGGTAGGCTATGGCTACACCTTC
>TRBJ2-2|TRBV12-3/TRBV12-4|TRBD2|-
CASSVGLAGGTGELFF
TGTGCCAGCAGTGTAGGACTAGCGGGGGGCACCGGGGAGCTGTTTTTT
>TRBJ1-2|TRBV6-2/TRBV6-3|-|once
CASSEGGIRQNYGYTF
TGTGCCAGCAGTGAAGGCGGGATACGGCAGAACTATGGCTACACCTTC
>TRBJ1-5|TRBV28|TRBD1|many
CASSPNRGWRNQPQHF
TGTGCCAGCAGCCCTAACAGGGGGTGGCGAAATCAGCCCCAGCATTTT
>TRBJ2-1|TRBV20-1|TRBD2|few
CSARSFQRGGSSYNEQFF
TGCAGTGCTAGAAGTTTCCAGCGGGGGGGCAGCTCCTACAATGAGCAGTTCTTC
>TRBJ1-5|TRBV5-1|-|-
CASSLAGWQPQHF
TGCGCCAGCAGCTTGGCGGGGTGGCAGCCCCAGCATTTT
>TRBJ1-3|TRBV6-1|-|few
CASSAPGGTGNTIYF
TGTGCCAGCAGCGCCCCGGGGGGCACTGGAAACACCATATATTTT
>TRBJ2-7|TRBV10-3|-|many
CAIKGSNLGEQYF
TGTGCCATCAAGGGCAGCAATCTTGGCGAGCAGTACTTC
>TRBJ2-1|TRBV25-1|TRBD1|few
CASSSLTGSVGNEQFF
TGTGCCAGCAGTAGCTTGACAGGGAGTGTAGGCAATGAGCAGTTCTTC
>TRBJ2-7|TRBV3-1|-|many
CASSRKTFDYEQYF
TGTGCCAGCAGCCGAAAGACATTTGATTACGAGCAGTACTTC
>TRBJ1-5|TRBV6-2/TRBV6-3|-|-
CASSTGTPPIGHQPQHF
TGTGCCTCCTCAACGGGGACCCCACCTATTGGGCATCAGCCCCAGCATTTT
>TRBJ1-1|TRBV6-1|-|-
CASSDNPGGWNTEAFF
TGTGCCAGCAGTGACAACCCGGGGGGTTGGAACACTGAAGCTTTCTTT
>TRBJ1-2|TRBV20-1|-|many
CSANTIGYGYTF
TGCAGTGCCAACACGATCGGATATGGCTACACCTTC
>TRBJ2-7|TRBV10-3|-|-
CATSGGVTYEQYF
TGTGCCACCAGTGGCGGGGTCACCTACGAGCAGTACTTC
>TRBJ2-3|TRBV7-9|TRBD1|-
CASRPNRGLGTDTQYF
TGTGCCAGCAGGCCCAACAGGGGGCTGGGAACAGATACGCAGTATTTT
>TRBJ2-6|TRBV2|TRBD1|many
CASSEARGQGKSGANVLTF
TGTGCCAGCAGTGAAGCGCGGGGACAGGGGAAGTCTGGGGCCAACGTCCTGACTTTC
>TRBJ1-5|TRBV12-3/TRBV12-4|-|many
CASSFGGLPQHF
TGTGCCAGCAGTTTTGGAGGTCTGCCCCAGCATTTT
>TRBJ1-1|TRBV2|-|few
CASRRVGTEAFF
TGTGCCAGCAGGAGGGTGGGCACTGAAGCTTTCTTT
>TRBJ2-7|TRBV29-1|-|many
CSVESPAGTYEQYF
TGCAGCGTTGAATCTCCGGCAGGGACCTACGAGCAGTACTTC
>TRBJ2-2|TRBV5-1|-|many
CASTAGTNTGELFF
TGCGCCAGCACGGCGGGGACTAACACCGGGGAGCTGTTTTTT
>TRBJ1-5|TRBV19|-|-
CASSIWAGHSNQPQHF
TGTGCCAGTAGTATATGGGCAGGGCATAGCAATCAGCCCCAGCATTTT
>TRBJ1-1|TRBV28|-|many
CASSPDLWGRAEAFF
TGTGCCAGCAGTCCAGACTTGTGGGGGCGCGCTGAAGCTTTCTTT
>TRBJ1-2|TRBV10-3|-|many
CAISNSDRGYGYTF
TGTGCCATCAGCAACTCAGATCGCGGCTATGGCTACACCTTC
>TRBJ2-3|TRBV27|TRBD2|many
CASSLWGEAGGLPLTQYF
TGTGCCAGCAGTTTATGGGGAGAAGCGGGGGGCCTCCCCCTTACGCAGTATTTT
>TRBJ1-1|TRBV6-1|-|-
CASSQPSPRTEAFF
TGTGCCAGCAGCCAACCGTCCCCGAGGACTGAAGCTTTCTTT
>TRBJ2-1|TRBV19|TRBD1|-
CASSYPGQAYNEQFF
TGTGCCAGTAGCTATCCGGGACAGGCGTACAATGAGCAGTTCTTC
>TRBJ2-2|TRBV24-1|-|-
CATSDPGRNTGELFF
TGTGCCACCAGTGACCCCGGACGGAACACCGGGGAGCTGTTTTTT
>TRBJ2-7|TRBV29-1|TRBD1|few
CSVSPTGAYEQYF
TGCAGCGTTTCCCCGACAGGGGCCTACGAGCAGTACTTC
>TRBJ1-2|TRBV7-9|-|few
CASSLYPVGDYGYTF
TGTGCCAGCAGCTTATATCCGGTGGGGGACTATGGCTACACCTTC
>TRBJ1-2|TRBV19|-|few
CASSINLNYGYTF
TGTGCCAGTAGTATAAACCTGAACTATGGCTACACCTTC
>TRBJ1-5|TRBV12-3/TRBV12-4|TRBD1|many
CASSLGFLDRAIKPQHF
TGTGCCAGCAGTTTAGGGTTCCTCGACAGGGCCATCAAGCCCCAGCATTTT
>TRBJ1-1|TRBV11-2|-|-
CASSQASDTEAFF
TGCGCCAGCAGCCAAGCCTCGGACACTGAAGCTTTCTTT